This T cell receptor (beta chain) was sequenced in a study of technical replicates of blood from a few donors. Libraries were prepared by immunoSEQ multiplex PCR; TCRdb keeps only in-frame clonotypes and omits some of them. The sample lists roughly 60,000 clones; around 96% were seen once. The CDR3 runs 14 residues. Trimming cost V 8 bases and J 7 bases; bases outside gene matches: 7. CDR1 is SGHTA and CDR2 is FQGNSA in the germline V gene. This clonotype originated in a human donor in good health. Some clones in this sample may be carry-over from other donors' samples. The chain employs TRBV7-2 and TRBJ2-1, with 11 nucleotides matching TRBD2. The sample taken for sequencing was PBMCs. CDR3: CASGTGTSGNEQFF. The CDR3 nucleotides read TGTGCCAGCGGGACCGGGACTAGCGGAAATGAGCAGTTCTTC.